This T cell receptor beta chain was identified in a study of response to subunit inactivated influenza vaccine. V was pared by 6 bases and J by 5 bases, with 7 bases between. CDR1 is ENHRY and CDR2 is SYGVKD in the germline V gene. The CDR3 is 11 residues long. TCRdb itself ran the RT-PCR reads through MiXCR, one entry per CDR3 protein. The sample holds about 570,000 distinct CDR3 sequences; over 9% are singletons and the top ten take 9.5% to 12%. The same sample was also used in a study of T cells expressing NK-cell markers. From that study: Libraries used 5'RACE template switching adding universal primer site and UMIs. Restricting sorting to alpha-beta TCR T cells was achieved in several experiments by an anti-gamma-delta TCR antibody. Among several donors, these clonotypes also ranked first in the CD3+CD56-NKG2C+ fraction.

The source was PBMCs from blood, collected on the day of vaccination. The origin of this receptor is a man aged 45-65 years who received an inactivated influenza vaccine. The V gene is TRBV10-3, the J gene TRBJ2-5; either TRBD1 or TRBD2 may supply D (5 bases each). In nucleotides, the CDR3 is TGTGCCATCAGCCGGGACGAGACCCAGTACTTC. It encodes CAISRDETQYF.